One and the same sample provided the 27 T cell receptor beta chains below, sequenced in a study of human CD8 memory T cell subsets. Researchers made TCR beta libraries via UMI-labeled 5' RACE. TCRdb reprocessed the 5' RACE reads and reports one entry per CDR3 protein, with no DNA. The specimen's table records about 10,000 distinct CDR3 sequences. Source material: CD8+ T cells from PBMCs. Receptors originate from a human donor in good health.

The chain is built from TRBV7-8 and TRBJ2-2. The germline V gene has CDR1 SGHVS and CDR2 FQNEAQ. The CDR3 extends over 12 amino acids. The CDR3 loop reads CASSRNTGELFF.

The genes are TRBV4-3 and TRBJ2-7; TCRdb designates TRBD2, a call that cannot be tested without DNA. CDR1 is LGHNA, CDR2 YSLEER, per germline. There are 13 residues in the CDR3. CDR3 protein: CASSQGGRAEQYF.

V gene TRBV13 combines with J gene TRBJ2-1. Per the germline V gene, CDR1 is PRHDT and CDR2 is FYEKMQ (reference sequence). This CDR3 comprises 11 residues. CDR3 residues: CASSSSRPQFF.

V gene TRBV5-1 combines with J gene TRBJ2-3; TCRdb's assignment of TRBD1 cannot be checked, as there is no DNA. CDR3 size: 15 residues. Germline V gives CDR1 SGHRS, CDR2 YFSETQ. The CDR3 region is CASSPGQTNTDTQYF. Filled out from reference TRBV5-1 and TRBJ2-3, the complete variable domain reads KAGVTQTPRYLIKTRGQQVTLSCSPISGHRSVSWYQQTPGQGLQFLFEYFSETQRNKGNFPGRFSGRQFSNSRSEMNVSTLELGDSALYLCASSPGQTNTDTQYFGPGTRLTVL.

The gene calls are TRBV7-8 and TRBJ1-5; TCRdb returns TRBD1, unconfirmable since there is no DNA. Germline loops: CDR1 SGHVS, CDR2 FQNEAQ. This CDR3 region has 17 residues. The CDR3 sequence: CASSHQGSRGPDQPQHF.

The chain uses TRBV9 and TRBJ2-7; with no DNA, the TCRdb D assignment of TRBD2 cannot be verified. Germline CDR1 SGDLS, CDR2 YYNGEE. The CDR3 covers 15 residues. The CDR3 spells CASSSGTSGGEWQYF.

The chain has TRBV7-6 and TRBJ2-5. Germline CDR1 is SGHVS and CDR2 is FNYEAQ. The CDR3 runs to 14 residues. CDR3 sequence reads: CASSLAREQETQYF.

This chain links TRBV18 with TRBJ2-7; TCRdb's D call of TRBD2 is untestable without DNA. This CDR3 has 16 residues. CDR1 is KGHSH, CDR2 LQKENI, per germline. The CDR3 region is CASSPEGRAASYEQYF.

The chain has TRBV9 and TRBJ1-6; with no DNA, the TCRdb D assignment of TRBD1 cannot be verified. Germline loops: CDR1 SGDLS, CDR2 YYNGEE. The CDR3 totals 16 residues. The CDR3 spells CASSSHGTENNSPLHF. Full variable domain (remainder filled in from reference TRBV9 and TRBJ1-6): DSGVTQTPKHLITATGQRVTLRCSPRSGDLSVYWYQQSLDQGLQFLIQYYNGEERAKGNILERFSAQQFPDLHSELNLSSLELGDSALYFCASSSHGTENNSPLHFGNGTRLTVT.

This rearrangement joins TRBV10-3 to TRBJ1-6. This CDR3 comprises 13 residues. Germline V gives CDR1 ENHRY, CDR2 SYGVKD. This CDR3 is CAISGDVNSPLHF.

The gene calls are TRBV10-3 and TRBJ2-7; TCRdb picks TRBD1, but there is no DNA to check that call. Germline loops: CDR1 ENHRY, CDR2 SYGVKD. This CDR3 has 11 amino acids. CDR3 sequence reads: CAINDGGEQYF.

This sequence joins TRBV20-1 and TRBJ1-5; TCRdb's D call, TRBD1, is unchecked because there is no DNA. The germline CDR1 and CDR2 sequences are DFQATT and SNEGSKA (reference sequence). CDR3 length: 14 amino acids. This CDR3 is CSAERTGQNQPQHF.

This chain connects TRBV16 to TRBJ2-1; the TCRdb call, TRBD2, lacks DNA for checking. Germline V CDR1 and CDR2: KGHSY, FQNENV. This CDR3 is 15 amino acids long. The CDR3 loop is CASSQSSGSRNEQFF.

The CDR3 loop reads CASSPRDRIRDTEAFF. The V and J genes are TRBV7-9 and TRBJ1-1; checking the TCRdb D call of TRBD1 is not possible without DNA. Germline CDR1 and CDR2: SEHNR and FQNEAQ (reference sequence). CDR3 size: 16 residues. Filled out from reference TRBV7-9 and TRBJ1-1, the complete variable domain reads DTGVSQNPRHKITKRGQNVTFRCDPISEHNRLYWYRQTLGQGPEFLTYFQNEAQLEKSRLLSDRFSAERPKGSFSTLEIQRTEQGDSAMYLCASSPRDRIRDTEAFFGQGTRLTVV.

Measured by frequency, this clonotype is medium-sized (0.01 to 0.1%). This chain connects TRBV5-5 to TRBJ2-5; the TCRdb call, TRBD1, lacks DNA for checking. The germline gives CDR1 SGHKS, CDR2 YYEKEE (reference sequence). The CDR3 loop spans 15 amino acids. This CDR3 is CASSLGTGGLETQYF.

This chain joins TRBV20-1 and TRBJ1-1; the D gene TCRdb calls, TRBD1, cannot be checked with no DNA. Germline V gene lookup returns CDR1 DFQATT and CDR2 SNEGSKA (reference sequence). This CDR3 region has 16 residues. The CDR3: CSARPSTGEERTEAFF.

The rearrangement uses TRBV19 and TRBJ2-1; TCRdb returns TRBD2, unconfirmable since there is no DNA. CDR1 and CDR2 from the germline V gene are LNHDA and SQIVND (reference sequence). The CDR3 runs to 15 residues. The CDR3 protein is CASTLGTSGLNEQFF. The complete variable domain, with remaining parts taken from reference TRBV19 and TRBJ2-1, reads DGGITQSPKYLFRKEGQNVTLSCEQNLNHDAMYWYRQDPGQGLRLIYYSQIVNDFQKGDIAEGYSVSREKKESFPLTVTSAQKNPTAFYLCASTLGTSGLNEQFFGPGTRLTVL.

The chain employs TRBV4-3 and TRBJ2-5; absent DNA, TCRdb's TRBD1 call cannot be checked. CDR3 length equals 16 residues. CDR1 and CDR2 from the germline V gene are LGHNA and YSLEER. The CDR3 loop is CASSQDRGSARETQYF.

The V and J genes are TRBV6-2 or TRBV6-3 and TRBJ1-5; TCRdb outputs TRBD1, but without DNA this stays unchecked. The germline V gene encodes CDR1 MNHEY and CDR2 SVGEGT. The CDR3 has 18 residues. CDR3 loop: CASSKGSGTGVGNQPQHF.

The chain uses TRBV4-2 and TRBJ1-1; the D gene TCRdb calls, TRBD1, cannot be checked with no DNA. Germline assignment: CDR1 LGHNA and CDR2 YNFKEQ. The length of the CDR3 is 16 residues. The CDR3 loop is CASSQARGTVNTEAFF.

V usage is TRBV2 and J usage is TRBJ2-1; checking the TCRdb D call of TRBD2 is not possible without DNA. Per the germline V gene, CDR1 is SNHLY and CDR2 is FYNNEI. CDR3 size: 14 residues. CDR3: CASSIGLTTGEQFF.

V is TRBV20-1 and J is TRBJ2-7. This CDR3 has 13 residues. CDR1 and CDR2 from the germline V gene are DFQATT and SNEGSKA (reference sequence). Here the CDR3 reads CSARGPNGYEQYF.

Frequency places this clonotype as large. This chain joins TRBV9 and TRBJ1-4; TCRdb reports TRBD1, a call that lacks DNA to check it against. Germline V gene data show CDR1 as SGDLS and CDR2 as YYNGEE. This CDR3 has 15 residues. The CDR3 here is CASSVDGQGDEKLFF.

By frequency, this clonotype is medium-sized. The chain links TRBV7-3 to TRBJ2-1; TCRdb proposes TRBD1, but this gene call is untestable without DNA. Germline loops: CDR1 SGHTA, CDR2 FQGTGA. There are 15 residues in the CDR3. The CDR3 region is CASSLLGTRGNEQFF.

The gene calls are TRBV19 and TRBJ1-1; the D gene TCRdb calls, TRBD1, cannot be checked with no DNA. CDR1 and CDR2 from the germline V gene are LNHDA and SQIVND (reference sequence). The CDR3 length is 14 residues. Here the CDR3 reads CASMAGTENTEAFF.

The chain employs TRBV6-1 and TRBJ2-1; the D gene TCRdb calls, TRBD2, cannot be checked with no DNA. The CDR3 is made up of 17 amino acids. The germline V gene encodes CDR1 MNHNS and CDR2 SASEGT. This CDR3 reads CASRPRSGGTSYNEQFF.

The chain combines TRBV28 with TRBJ2-7. The germline CDR1 and CDR2 sequences are MDHEN and SYDVKM. This CDR3 has 13 amino acids. The CDR3 spells CASSLGGTYEQYF.